In its sample, the clone carrying this TCR beta chain was seen once. Its antigen remains unknown. The record originates from a study of cytomegalovirus exposure and HLA in healthy donors. The PCR ran on 60 Vbeta and 13 Jbeta primers. Libraries were prepared by immunoSEQ multiplex PCR; TCRdb keeps only in-frame clonotypes and omits some of them. The data contain roughly 250,000 clones, about 80% of them seen just once; the ten biggest clones take up about 0.3%. Regarding the study as a whole: A later analysis by the authors found several of the most significant clusters apparently linked to common viral pathogens. The Asian-associated ancestry cluster reportedly had fewer N-insertions than the approximately 670-donor mean in a later analysis.

The CDR3 runs 13 residues. Per the germline V gene, CDR1 is LGHNT and CDR2 is FRNRAP. V lost 2 bases and J lost 1, with 5 bases in between. This receptor was identified in a girl aged 2 to 9 in good health and CMV-seronegative. The sample taken for sequencing was PBMCs. The rearrangement joins TRBV12-5 to TRBJ1-1; D uncertain. The CDR3 DNA reads TGTGCTAGTGGTTTGATCGGGAACACTGAAGCTTTCTTT. Encoded protein: CASGLIGNTEAFF.